The 9 T cell receptor beta chains given below trace back to one sample, sequenced in a study of post-analysis software for immune sequencing data. Whole-study findings and limits: TRBV5-6, TRBV5-1 and TRBV20-1 were among 4 or 5 TRBV segments more frequent in patients than controls.

Their recognized antigens are unknown. Each TCR beta cDNA library carried unique molecular identifiers. Each CDR3 protein gets one entry after TCRdb re-called the PCR reads with MiXCR. The sample carries approximately 730,000 distinct CDR3 sequences, 25% to 30% recorded once. Material: blood. These receptors were taken from a girl aged 10 to 17 with multiple sclerosis.

CDR3 residues: CASSLSKNTEAFF. In nucleotides, the CDR3 is TGTGCCAGCAGTTTATCCAAAAACACTGAAGCTTTCTTT. The chain is built from TRBV27 and TRBJ1-1; D gene ambiguous. Germline-derived CDR1 and CDR2 are MNHEY and SMNVEV (reference sequence). V shed 0 bases and J shed 2 bases, with 4 bases lying between them. The CDR3 loop spans 13 amino acids.

This clonotype was seen a handful of times. The chain couples TRBV28 to TRBJ2-1, with 9 bases identical to TRBD1. Germline lookup yields CDR1 MDHEN and CDR2 SYDVKM. The CDR3 contains 15 residues. V gave up 7 bases and J gave up 9 bases; unmatched junction bases: 13. The CDR3 nucleotides are TGTGCCAGCAACCAACCGGGACAGGGCCAAGTTGAGCAGTTCTTC. This gives the protein CASNQPGQGQVEQFF. Full variable domain (outside the CDR3, taken from reference TRBV28 and TRBJ2-1): DVKVTQSSRYLVKRTGEKVFLECVQDMDHENMFWYRQDPGLGLRLIYFSYDVKMKEKGDIPEGYSVSREKKERFSLILESASTNQTSMYLCASNQPGQGQVEQFFGPGTRLTVL.

This clonotype was counted only a few times. The V call is TRBV6-1, the J call TRBJ2-1; tentatively, D is TRBD2 (6 bases). Trimming removed 6 bases at V and 11 bases at J, with 14 bases between. Germline V lookup: CDR1 MNHNS, CDR2 SASEGT. This CDR3 contains 12 residues. As DNA, the CDR3 is TGTGCCAGCAGCCCCTACGGGACTCAGCAGTTCTTC. It specifies CASSPYGTQQFF.

This clonotype was counted ten times or more. The chain links TRBV29-1 to TRBJ1-1; 7 bases align to TRBD1. The CDR3 is 12 amino acids. After removal of 6 bases from V and 2 bases from J, the junction contained 3 bases not matched to a gene. The germline V gene has CDR1 SQVTM and CDR2 ANQGSEA. CDR3 amino acids: CSVGTANTEAFF. The CDR3 DNA is TGCAGCGTGGGGACAGCCAACACTGAAGCTTTCTTT.

This clonotype was counted only a few times. The rearrangement joins TRBV27 to TRBJ2-1; the match to TRBD2 covers 13 bases. Per the germline V gene, CDR1 is MNHEY and CDR2 is SMNVEV (reference sequence). This CDR3 region has 16 residues. After removal of 8 bases from V and 8 bases from J, the junction contained 12 bases not matched to a gene. Here the CDR3 reads CASLRLAGGLPDEQFF. DNA of the CDR3: TGTGCCAGCCTGAGACTAGCGGGAGGCCTCCCAGATGAGCAGTTCTTC.

This clonotype came up once. The rearrangement uses TRBV7-8 and TRBJ2-7; 9 bases agree with TRBD1. This CDR3 comprises 16 residues. V lost 1 base and J lost 2; bases outside the gene matches: 6. Per the germline V gene, CDR1 is SGHVS and CDR2 is FQNEAQ. CDR3 bases: TGTGCCAGCAGCTTAGATAGGACAGGGGCCACCTACGAGCAGTACTTC. This codes for CASSLDRTGATYEQYF.

The chain's CDR3 is CASSPGVFRGTEAFF. The CDR3, as DNA: TGTGCCAGCTCACCGGGCGTCTTCAGGGGGACTGAAGCTTTCTTT. V gene TRBV18 combines with J gene TRBJ1-1, with 7 bases lining up with TRBD1. V was clipped by 3 bases and J by 5 bases; unmatched bases: 9. The V gene's germline CDR1 is KGHSH and CDR2 LQKENI. The CDR3 has 15 amino acids.

This clonotype was detected a few times. The rearrangement joins TRBV28 to TRBJ2-1, with 8 bases identical to TRBD2. Germline CDR1 and CDR2: MDHEN and SYDVKM. The J segment lost 1 base and the V segment lost 3 bases, leaving 5 bases of the junction unmatched. This CDR3 region has 16 residues. For the CDR3, the DNA is TGTGCCAGCAGTTTGGTCGGGGGGGATTCCTACAATGAGCAGTTCTTC. This sequence encodes CASSLVGGDSYNEQFF.

The V and J genes are TRBV6-2 or TRBV6-3 and TRBJ2-1; 8 bases map to TRBD1. The CDR3 extends over 15 amino acids. The germline V gene encodes CDR1 MNHEY and CDR2 SVGEGT. V was clipped by 1 base and J by 12 bases; unmatched bases: 11. The CDR3 sequence: CASSYWGQDVDGQFF. DNA of the CDR3: TGTGCCAGCAGTTACTGGGGACAGGATGTTGATGGGCAGTTCTTC.